The next 12 T cell receptor beta chains were all read from a single sample in a study of blood T cells in healthy people across ages. For the second PCR, which ran for about 7 to 11 cycles, a sample-barcoded 5' primer and a J-beta primer mix were used. MiXCR was run by TCRdb on the 5' RACE reads, yielding one entry per CDR3 protein. The sample has roughly 800,000 distinct CDR3 sequences, roughly 25% seen once. These data were also reused for a study on T cells of mothers and their children.

The sample consisted of blood. The receptors come from a boy younger than 18 in good health.

This clonotype was recorded many times. CDR3 region: CASSYRGGYGYTF. CDR3 nucleotides: TGTGCCAGCAGTTACCGGGGAGGGTATGGCTACACCTTC. J is TRBJ1-2 and V is TRBV6-5, with unresolved D. Trimming pared 2 bases from V and 5 bases from J, leaving 9 bases between. The CDR3 totals 13 residues. Germline V lookup: CDR1 MNHEY, CDR2 SVGAGI.

The gene calls are TRBV12-3 or TRBV12-4 and TRBJ1-1; possibly TRBD1 for D (6 bases). V shed 5 bases and J shed 1 base, with 14 bases lying between them. There are 15 residues in the CDR3. CDR3 loop: CASSPDTGPNTEAFF. The CDR3 region has the DNA TGTGCCAGCAGTCCTGATACAGGGCCGAACACTGAAGCTTTCTTT.

The V call is TRBV2, the J call TRBJ2-7; D remains ambiguous. This CDR3 spans 14 amino acids. V gave up 6 bases and J gave up 4 bases, with 16 bases separating them. CDR1 and CDR2 from the germline V gene are SNHLY and FYNNEI. CDR3 DNA sequence: TGTGCCAGCAGCGGAGTGGCAGTCCGATACGAGCAGTACTTC. Protein: CASSGVAVRYEQYF. Full variable domain (remainder filled in from reference TRBV2 and TRBJ2-7): EPEVTQTPSHQVTQMGQEVILRCVPISNHLYFYWYRQILGQKVEFLVSFYNNEISEKSEIFDDQFSVERPDGSNFTLKIRSTKLEDSAMYFCASSGVAVRYEQYFGPGTRLTVT.

The gene calls are TRBV28 and TRBJ2-1, with 13 bases matching TRBD2. The length of the CDR3 is 16 residues. Trimming took 5 bases from V and 10 from J; bases not matched to a gene: 11. Germline lookup yields CDR1 MDHEN and CDR2 SYDVKM. CDR3 residues: CASSLRLAGGLEEQFF. Written as DNA, the CDR3 is TGTGCCAGCAGTCTCAGACTAGCGGGGGGACTTGAGGAGCAGTTCTTC.

The sample holds a few counts of this clonotype. The rearrangement links TRBV6-4 to TRBJ2-5, with D maybe TRBD2 (5 bases). The DNA end lines up better with TRBJ2-7; the J call may be wrong. This CDR3 is built from 15 residues. Germline CDR1 reads MRHNA; CDR2 reads SNTAGT. In DNA, the CDR3 is TGTGCCGCCCCACCCTTTGAGAGGGATCCCTACGAGCAGTACTTC. Translating it yields CAAPPFERDPYEQYF.

This clonotype turned up a few times. The chain links TRBV11-1 to TRBJ2-7, with a tentative D call TRBD2 (5 bases). This CDR3 has 12 residues. The germline V and J ends were trimmed by 6 bases and 7 bases, with 13 bases remaining between them. The V gene's germline CDR1 is SGHAT and CDR2 FQDESV (reference sequence). CDR3: CASRPPRREQYF. The CDR3 nucleotides read TGTGCCAGCAGGCCACCCCGGAGGGAGCAGTACTTC.

A few counts support this clonotype. The rearrangement links TRBV9 to TRBJ2-7; 8 bases align to TRBD2. The J call is doubtful: the DNA matches TRBJ2-5 better. The CDR3 extends over 14 amino acids. Germline V gives CDR1 SGDLS, CDR2 YYNGEE. In DNA form, the CDR3 reads TGTGCCAGCAGCGTACGGGGGGGCAAAGAGACCCAGTACTTC. It translates to CASSVRGGKETQYF.

The V gene is TRBV28, the J gene TRBJ1-1, with D perhaps matching TRBD1 (5 bases). Germline V lookup: CDR1 MDHEN, CDR2 SYDVKM. The CDR3 is 14 amino acids. V was pared by 4 bases and J by 4 bases, with 13 bases between. The DNA of the CDR3 is TGTGCCAGCAGTTGGACAAGAAGGGGCACTGAAGCTTTCTTT. Translating it yields CASSWTRRGTEAFF.

This clonotype was detected ten times or more. CDR3 sequence: CASSLRGVTEAFF. For the CDR3, the DNA is TGTGCCAGCAGTTTGCGGGGTGTGACTGAAGCTTTCTTT. The chain joins TRBV12-3 or TRBV12-4 to TRBJ1-1; no reliable D call. This CDR3 contains 13 residues. The V end lost 3 bases, the J end lost 5 bases, and 10 bases lay between the germline ends.

Remarks on this clonotype: Compared with germline, one end of the junction differs, possibly owing to a read error. The J gene is TRBJ2-5, the V gene TRBV5-1; TRBD2 is a possible D gene (6 bases). Germline V gene lookup returns CDR1 SGHRS and CDR2 YFSETQ. This CDR3 contains 14 residues. The CDR3 DNA follows: TGCACCAGCAGCTTGTGGACTATCCAAGAGACCCAGTACTTC. It encodes CTSSLWTIQETQYF.

The V call is TRBV13, the J call TRBJ2-1, with a tentative D call TRBD1 (6 bases). TRBJ2-7 explains the end of the DNA better; the J call may be wrong. The germline CDR1 and CDR2 sequences are PRHDT and FYEKMQ (reference sequence). This CDR3 comprises 15 residues. The DNA for the CDR3 is TGTGCCAGCAGCTTAGGGGACAGAGATTTCTACGAGCAGTACTTC. Its translation: CASSLGDRDFYEQYF.

As to this clonotype: Mismatch with germline at one junction end may stem from a read error. The genes are TRBV2 and TRBJ1-2; unclear D gene. CDR3 length equals 11 residues. CDR1 and CDR2 (germline): SNHLY, FYNNEI. The CDR3 nucleotides read TGTGCCAGCAGCCAATCGGGCCGCTCCCTCTTC. Translating it yields CASSQSGRSLF. The entire variable domain, with the rest obtained from reference TRBV2 and TRBJ1-2, is as follows: EPEVTQTPSHQVTQMGQEVILRCVPISNHLYFYWYRQILGQKVEFLVSFYNNEISEKSEIFDDQFSVERPDGSNFTLKIRSTKLEDSAMYFCASSQSGRSLFGSGTRLTVV.